The clone carrying this TCR beta chain was counted a few times. These data originate in a study of T-cell memory formation after mild COVID-19. Background on the study: There were largely donor-specific TCR clusters.

Per germline, CDR1 LNHNV and CDR2 YYDKDF (reference sequence). With 0 bases removed from V and 5 bases from J, the gap between germline ends came to 4 bases. This CDR3 contains 12 residues. Via MiXCR, TCRdb re-called the 5' RACE reads, giving one row per CDR3 protein. Seen here are 540,000 or so distinct CDR3 sequences, just over 20% observed once, and the top ten hold 12%. The chain recombines TRBV15 with TRBJ2-5; D not certain. The sequenced sample consisted of PBMCs or a T cell subset sorted from them (not recorded which). This clonotype originated in an adult woman who had mild COVID-19 (a few samples of this study predate the infection). Cell type and time point are not known. The CDR3 DNA follows: TGTGCCACCAGCAGAGATCGGGAGACCCAGTACTTC. This codes for CATSRDRETQYF. Drawing the rest from reference TRBV15 and TRBJ2-5, the complete variable domain is DAMVIQNPRYQVTQFGKPVTLSCSQTLNHNVMYWYQQKSSQAPKLLFHYYDKDFNNEADTPDNFQSRRPNTSFCFLDIRSPGLGDTAMYLCATSRDRETQYFGPGTRLLVL.